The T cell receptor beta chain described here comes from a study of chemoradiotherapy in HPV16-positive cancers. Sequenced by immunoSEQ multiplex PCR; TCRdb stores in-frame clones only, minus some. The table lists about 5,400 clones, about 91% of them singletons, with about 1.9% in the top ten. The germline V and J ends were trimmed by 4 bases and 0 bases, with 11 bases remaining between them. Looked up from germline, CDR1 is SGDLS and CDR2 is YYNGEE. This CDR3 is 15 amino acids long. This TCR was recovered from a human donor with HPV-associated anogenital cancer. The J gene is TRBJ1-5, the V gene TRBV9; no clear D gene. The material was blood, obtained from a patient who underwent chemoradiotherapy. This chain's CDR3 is CASSPNSVSNQPQHF. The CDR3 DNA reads TGTGCCAGCAGCCCTAATAGTGTTAGCAATCAGCCCCAGCATTTT.